One sample yielded the 26 T cell receptor beta chains listed below, sequenced in a study of T cell responses to AZD1222 COVID-19 vaccine (dated by TCRdb to about 2021). Libraries were constructed by the immunoSEQ multiplex PCR assay. In its TCRdb copy, this immuneACCESS table keeps in-frame sequences only and misses some clones. Where compared with another copy, unresolved V genes explain less than half of these, and the others have no known cause. The sample table lists 80,000 to 90,000 clones, about nine tenths of them with a count of one. Approximately 3% of the sample belongs to the ten largest clones. The sample's time point label, decoded: baseline before first vaccination. Sequencing was performed on peripheral blood, taken on day 0 of AZD1222 vaccination. Receptors originate from an adult in good health.

This sequence joins TRBV5-5 and TRBJ1-5; a weak D match, TRBD1 (5 bases). V was clipped by 0 bases and J by 4 bases, with 8 bases between them. This CDR3 is 14 amino acids long. Germline V CDR1 and CDR2: SGHKS, YYEKEE (reference sequence). CDR3 nucleotide sequence: TGTGCCAGCAGCTTGGCAGGGACGAATCAGCCCCAGCATTTT. Its translation is CASSLAGTNQPQHF.

This chain uses TRBV19 with TRBJ1-1; D is undetermined. From germline, CDR1 is LNHDA and CDR2 SQIVND (reference sequence). The CDR3 length is 14 residues. Trimming pared 8 bases from V and 1 base from J, leaving 14 bases between. The CDR3 reads CASLSRGENTEAFF. The CDR3 nucleotides are TGTGCCAGTCTCTCACGTGGGGAGAACACTGAAGCTTTCTTT.

This clone was detected many times. Other nucleotide sequences from this sample produce the same CDR3. V and J are TRBV27 and TRBJ1-1; D ambiguous. Deletions cut 3 bases from V and 1 base from J, with 6 bases between. CDR3 length equals 13 residues. The germline V gene has CDR1 MNHEY and CDR2 SMNVEV (reference sequence). The chain's CDR3 is CASSLGSNTEAFF. The CDR3 bases are TGTGCCAGCAGTTTGGGATCGAACACTGAAGCTTTCTTT.

This clone has a single count. The chain recombines TRBV6-2 or TRBV6-3 with TRBJ2-1; possible D gene TRBD2, 6 bases. In germline, CDR1 is MNHEY, CDR2 SVGEGT. The ends were cut back, 0 bases at V and 3 bases at J, with 18 bases in the middle. The CDR3 spans 18 residues. The CDR3 DNA reads as TGTGCCAGCAGTTACTCGGTATTCGGAGGGAGGTTCTACAATGAGCAGTTCTTC. As protein: CASSYSVFGGRFYNEQFF.

This chain connects TRBV5-5 to TRBJ2-5; unclear D gene. The CDR3 contains 11 residues. The V end was cut by 7 bases, the J end by 5 bases, with 9 bases between. CDR1 and CDR2 (germline): SGHKS, YYEKEE (reference sequence). CDR3 sequence reads: CASGMGETQYF. In nucleotides, the CDR3 is TGTGCCAGCGGCATGGGGGAGACCCAGTACTTC.

V is TRBV5-1 and J is TRBJ1-2; no firm D call. The germline V gene encodes CDR1 SGHRS and CDR2 YFSETQ. Trimming took off 5 bases at V and 0 bases at J, with 8 bases between the two ends. This CDR3 region has 13 residues. CDR3 region: CASRGTTNYGYTF. The CDR3 nucleotides read TGCGCCAGCAGAGGAACGACTAACTATGGCTACACCTTC. The complete variable domain, with remaining parts taken from reference TRBV5-1 and TRBJ1-2, reads KAGVTQTPRYLIKTRGQQVTLSCSPISGHRSVSWYQQTPGQGLQFLFEYFSETQRNKGNFPGRFSGRQFSNSRSEMNVSTLELGDSALYLCASRGTTNYGYTFGSGTRLTVV.

This chain connects TRBV9 to TRBJ2-1, with 8 positions matching TRBD2. After removal of 0 bases from V and 6 bases from J, the junction contained 8 bases not matched to a gene. The germline V gene encodes CDR1 SGDLS and CDR2 YYNGEE. This CDR3 has 16 amino acids. The CDR3 sequence: CASSVAGTSGTNEQFF. CDR3 DNA: TGTGCCAGCAGCGTAGCCGGAACTAGCGGTACCAATGAGCAGTTCTTC.

This clone was seen a single time. The chain carries TRBV6-5 and TRBJ2-1; maybe TRBD2 (6 bases). This CDR3 has 12 residues. Germline lookup yields CDR1 MNHEY and CDR2 SVGAGI. Trimming shortened V by 6 bases and J by 6 bases, and 9 bases separated the two germline ends. The CDR3 nucleotides are TGTGCCAGCAGAGCGGGTTTCAATGAGCAGTTCTTC. Translation gives CASRAGFNEQFF.

The chain employs TRBV4-1 and TRBJ1-5, with D unresolved. In germline, CDR1 is MGHRA, CDR2 YSYEKL. V dropped 0 bases and J dropped 2 bases, with 11 bases sitting between them. This CDR3 is 16 amino acids long. CDR3 region: CASSQEGKGRNQPQHF. CDR3 nucleotides: TGCGCCAGCAGCCAAGAAGGGAAGGGTCGCAATCAGCCCCAGCATTTT.

V usage is TRBV29-1 and J usage is TRBJ2-7; TRBD1 might be the D (5 bases). CDR1 is SQVTM and CDR2 is ANQGSEA in the germline V gene. The CDR3 runs 15 residues. The V gene lost 7 bases and the J gene lost 0 bases, with 19 bases spanning the gap. CDR3 amino acids: CSGTRETPSSYEQYF. CDR3 nucleotides: TGCAGCGGGACACGAGAAACTCCGAGCTCCTACGAGCAGTACTTC.

This sequence joins TRBV5-4 and TRBJ1-1, with 8 bases aligning to TRBD1. CDR1 and CDR2 (germline): SGHNT, YYREEE (reference sequence). The CDR3 length is 14 residues. Trimming removed 3 bases from V and 3 bases from J; junction bases left unmatched: 4. This chain's CDR3 is CASSWDRSYTEAFF. The CDR3 DNA is TGTGCCAGCAGCTGGGACAGGTCGTACACTGAAGCTTTCTTT.

This chain connects TRBV9 to TRBJ1-4; D gene ambiguous. Germline assignment: CDR1 SGDLS and CDR2 YYNGEE. This CDR3 contains 14 residues. V lost 4 bases and J lost 0, with 7 bases in between. The chain's CDR3 is CASSPAATNEKLFF. The CDR3 nucleotides are TGTGCCAGCAGCCCCGCGGCAACTAATGAAAAACTGTTTTTT.

This sequence joins TRBV19 and TRBJ1-5; D call uncertain. Trimming removed 7 bases from V and 0 bases from J, with 10 bases in between. Germline values: CDR1 LNHDA, CDR2 SQIVND (reference sequence). This CDR3 region has 14 residues. In DNA form, the CDR3 reads TGTGCCAGTACCCTGGACCGTAGCAATCAGCCCCAGCATTTT. It is translated as CASTLDRSNQPQHF.

This chain joins TRBV6-2 or TRBV6-3 and TRBJ2-7, with 13 nucleotides matching TRBD2. Trimming cost V 2 bases and J 4 bases; bases outside gene matches: 5. The CDR3 has 16 amino acids. Germline V gene lookup returns CDR1 MNHEY and CDR2 SVGEGT. For the CDR3, the DNA is TGTGCCAGCAGTTACCCGATGGGACTAGCGGGGTACGAGCAGTACTTC. This gives the protein CASSYPMGLAGYEQYF.

The chain carries TRBV27 and TRBJ1-1, with D unresolved. Germline-derived CDR1 and CDR2 are MNHEY and SMNVEV (reference sequence). CDR3 size: 13 residues. Trimming took 8 bases from V and 0 from J, leaving 10 bases between them. The CDR3 DNA sequence: TGTGCCAGCTGGAGAAGATTGAACACTGAAGCTTTCTTT. Translating gives CASWRRLNTEAFF.

This rearrangement joins TRBV19 to TRBJ2-5; D possibly corresponds to TRBD1 (8 bases). The CDR3 has 15 amino acids. V lost 2 bases and J 2 bases, leaving 12 bases between the germline ends. Per germline, CDR1 LNHDA and CDR2 SQIVND (reference sequence). Here the CDR3 DNA reads TGTGCCAGTAGTATAAACAGGGGGGGTCAAGAGACCCAGTACTTC. It is translated as CASSINRGGQETQYF.

The rearrangement links TRBV2 to TRBJ2-5, with D tentatively TRBD1 or TRBD2 (5 bases each). This CDR3 region has 13 residues. Germline CDR1 reads SNHLY; CDR2 reads FYNNEI. Trimming took 1 base from V and 4 from J, leaving 7 bases between them. The DNA for the CDR3 is TGTGCCAGCAGTGAAGTTGGGGGAGAGACCCAGTACTTC. Its protein is CASSEVGGETQYF.

The chain is built from TRBV7-8 and TRBJ1-5, with 10 positions matching TRBD1. The germline V gene has CDR1 SGHVS and CDR2 FQNEAQ. This CDR3 has 14 amino acids. J was trimmed by 5 bases and V by 5 bases; bases with no gene match: 3. The CDR3 DNA is TGTGCCAGCAGCCACGGACAGGGGGATCAGCCCCAGCATTTT. Its translation is CASSHGQGDQPQHF.

CDR3 sequence: CSVPGTWAGELFF. The CDR3 nucleotides read TGCAGCGTCCCCGGGACCTGGGCCGGGGAGCTGTTTTTT. V usage is TRBV29-1 and J usage is TRBJ2-2; D may correspond to TRBD1 or TRBD2 (5 bases each). This CDR3 is built from 13 residues. Germline values: CDR1 SQVTM, CDR2 ANQGSEA. Trimming shortened V by 6 bases and J by 6 bases, and 14 bases separated the two germline ends.

The chain couples TRBV19 to TRBJ2-7; perhaps TRBD1 as D (5 bases). Trimming cost V 0 bases and J 7 bases, with 13 bases left between them. CDR1 and CDR2 (germline): LNHDA, SQIVND (reference sequence). The CDR3 contains 14 residues. The CDR3 protein is CASSIDIRGPEQYF. The DNA of the CDR3 is TGTGCCAGTAGTATAGATATAAGGGGCCCAGAGCAGTACTTC.

This rearrangement joins TRBV19 to TRBJ2-6, with a tentative D call TRBD1 (6 bases). The CDR3 extends over 16 amino acids. V lost 6 bases, J lost 0 bases, and 12 bases lay in between. Germline CDR1 is LNHDA and CDR2 is SQIVND (reference sequence). CDR3 amino acids: CASRTQGISGANVLTF. DNA for the CDR3: TGTGCCAGTAGAACACAGGGAATCTCTGGGGCCAACGTCCTGACTTTC.

This chain connects TRBV7-2 to TRBJ2-1; 11 bases are a match to TRBD2. Germline CDR1 is SGHTA and CDR2 is FQGNSA. The CDR3 is made up of 17 amino acids. V lost 1 base and J lost 4; bases outside the gene matches: 6. In DNA, the CDR3 is TGTGCCAGCAGCTTAGATTCCGGGACTAGCGGATACAATGAGCAGTTCTTC. This translates into CASSLDSGTSGYNEQFF.

The rearrangement links TRBV7-3 to TRBJ2-2, with D unresolved. V lost 4 bases, J lost 5 bases, and 8 bases lay in between. This CDR3 is built from 13 residues. The germline gives CDR1 SGHTA, CDR2 FQGTGA. CDR3 DNA sequence: TGTGCCAGCAGCTCCGGCCCGACCGGGGAGCTGTTTTTT. It specifies CASSSGPTGELFF.

V and J are TRBV18 and TRBJ2-1; 9 nucleotides match TRBD2. V dropped 2 bases and J dropped 0; count of bases not matched to a gene: 5. The CDR3 has 17 amino acids. Germline CDR1 is KGHSH and CDR2 is LQKENI. Here the CDR3 DNA reads TGTGCCAGCTCACCAACTAGCGGGCTGAGCTCCTACAATGAGCAGTTCTTC. This encodes CASSPTSGLSSYNEQFF.

The chain recombines TRBV2 with TRBJ2-1; TRBD2 aligns across 9 bases. The CDR3 length is 16 residues. CDR1 is SNHLY, CDR2 FYNNEI, per germline. V dropped 4 bases and J dropped 4; count of bases not matched to a gene: 8. The CDR3: CASSVLAGSVYNEQFF. The CDR3 DNA reads as TGTGCCAGCAGTGTGCTAGCGGGGTCAGTATACAATGAGCAGTTCTTC.

The rearrangement links TRBV5-1 to TRBJ2-1; 8 bases map to TRBD1. Trimming cost V 2 bases and J 8 bases; bases outside gene matches: 3. Germline V gene lookup returns CDR1 SGHRS and CDR2 YFSETQ. The CDR3 contains 13 residues. CDR3 DNA sequence: TGCGCCAGCAGCTTCCAACAGGGGGATGAGCAGTTCTTC. It is translated as CASSFQQGDEQFF.